A single T cell receptor (beta chain) is shown here with its context. Antigen unknown. This entry belongs to a study of cytomegalovirus exposure and HLA in healthy donors. The study, taken as a whole, reports: The study labeled 170 or so TCR beta chains cytomegalovirus-associated. Cytomegalovirus status, reportedly, was diagnosed with high specificity and sensitivity by the classifier.

Healthy bone marrow donors made up the cohort. PCR involved 60 Vbeta and 13 Jbeta primers. Libraries were prepared by immunoSEQ multiplex PCR; TCRdb keeps only in-frame clonotypes and omits some of them. The sample includes about 200,000 clones, approximately 79% of them seen just once. V lost 4 bases, J lost 8 bases, and 11 bases stayed unmatched. Germline V gene sequence: CDR1 KGHSH, CDR2 LQKENI. The CDR3 spans 16 residues. This clonotype was obtained from a man aged 18 to 29 in good health and CMV-seronegative. This chain joins TRBV18 and TRBJ1-2; the match to TRBD1 covers 12 bases. Sequencing used PBMCs. The CDR3 DNA reads as TGTGCCAGCTCACGGGGTCCGGGACAGGGGGCGCCCGGCTACACCTTC. Amino acids: CASSRGPGQGAPGYTF.